The sequence of this TCR beta chain was determined in a study of T cells in narcolepsy. The CDR3 spans 13 residues. Germline CDR1 reads MRHNA; CDR2 reads SNTAGT. With 5 bases clipped from V and 4 bases from J, the junction kept 4 bases outside the gene matches. This clone is a singleton in its sample. TCRdb's copy holds only in-frame clones and misses some; the assay was immunoSEQ multiplex PCR. The sample lists tens of thousands of clones, 75% to 90% occurring once. The chain links TRBV6-4 to TRBJ2-5; 7 bases map to TRBD2. Sequences were obtained from CD45RA- memory CD4+ T cells from PBMCs. The clonotype comes from a human donor with narcolepsy. The CDR3 DNA is TGTGCCAGCAGTTTGGAGCGGGGAGAGACCCAGTACTTC. It is translated as CASSLERGETQYF.